This TCR beta chain was found in a study of shared clonotypes between healthy human individuals. Generated by immunoSEQ multiplex PCR, the TCRdb table keeps only in-frame clones and is missing some. The top ten hold 0.39% of the sample, which has a few million clones, just over 90% seen once. CDR1 is SSHAT, CDR2 FNYEAQ, per germline (reference sequence). The CDR3 totals 15 residues. V lost 1 base, J lost 3 bases, and 2 bases stayed unmatched. On this clone itself: Its antigen is not known.

Study observations and caveats: Expectations were that clonotype sharing among donors would be affected by sequencing depth.

Sequenced input: naive CD4+ T cells from PBMCs. Specified subset: CD45RA+ positively selected. The gene calls are TRBV7-7 and TRBJ2-3; 9 bases line up with TRBD2. This clonotype originated in a man between 18 and 35 years old in good health. Some clones in this sample may be carry-over from other donors' samples. As DNA, the CDR3 is TGTGCCAGCAGCTTAGGTAGCGGGAGAACAGATACGCAGTATTTT. This encodes CASSLGSGRTDTQYF.